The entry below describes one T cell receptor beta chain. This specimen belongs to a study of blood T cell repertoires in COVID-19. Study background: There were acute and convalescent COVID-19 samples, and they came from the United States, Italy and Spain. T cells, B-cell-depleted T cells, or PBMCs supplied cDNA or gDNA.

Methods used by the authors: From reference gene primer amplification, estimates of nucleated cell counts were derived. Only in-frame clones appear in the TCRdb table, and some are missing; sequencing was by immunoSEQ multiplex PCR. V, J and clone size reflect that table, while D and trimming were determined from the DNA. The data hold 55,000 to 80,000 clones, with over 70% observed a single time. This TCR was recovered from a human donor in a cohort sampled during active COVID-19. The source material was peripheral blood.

CDR3 DNA sequence: TGTGCCAGCTGTACAGGGGGCACAGATACGCAGTATTTT. Translated: CASCTGGTDTQYF. The chain is built from TRBV18 and TRBJ2-3; the match to TRBD1 covers 7 bases. Trimming took 7 bases from V and 1 from J; bases not matched to a gene: 2. Germline lookup yields CDR1 KGHSH and CDR2 LQKENI. The length of the CDR3 is 13 residues. Using reference TRBV18 and TRBJ2-3 for the parts outside the CDR3, the full variable domain is NAGVMQNPRHLVRRRGQEARLRCSPMKGHSHVYWYRQLPEEGLKFMVYLQKENIIDESGMPKERFSAEFPKEGPSILRIQQVVRGDSAAYFCASCTGGTDTQYFGPGTRLTVL.